This T cell receptor (beta chain) originates from a study of regulatory T cells in long-lasting Graves disease. V shed 8 bases and J shed 2 bases, with 9 bases lying between them. In germline, CDR1 is LNHDA, CDR2 SQIVND (reference sequence). The CDR3 runs to 12 residues. This clonotype was found a few times. Stated time point: persistent/refractory GD, antithyroid drugs over 5 years with positive TRAb. PBMC-derived RNA was used for the TCR library. Libraries of TCR beta came from iRepertoire HTBI primers plus Arm-PCR of CDR3 regions. One entry per CDR3 protein, called by TCRdb with MiXCR from the multiplex PCR reads. The sample yields about 470,000 distinct CDR3 sequences, around 20% seen once.

The sequence was collected from a female donor with Graves disease. This chain links TRBV19 with TRBJ2-5; perhaps TRBD2 as D (5 bases). Material: peripheral blood mononuclear cells (PBMCs), obtained when the disease was refractory, from a patient treated with antithyroid drugs. The CDR3 DNA follows: TGTGCCAGTGGGGAGAGGCAAGAGACCCAGTACTTC. This sequence encodes CASGERQETQYF. The full variable domain, its missing parts supplied by reference TRBV19 and TRBJ2-5, is DGGITQSPKYLFRKEGQNVTLSCEQNLNHDAMYWYRQDPGQGLRLIYYSQIVNDFQKGDIAEGYSVSREKKESFPLTVTSAQKNPTAFYLCASGERQETQYFGPGTRLLVL.